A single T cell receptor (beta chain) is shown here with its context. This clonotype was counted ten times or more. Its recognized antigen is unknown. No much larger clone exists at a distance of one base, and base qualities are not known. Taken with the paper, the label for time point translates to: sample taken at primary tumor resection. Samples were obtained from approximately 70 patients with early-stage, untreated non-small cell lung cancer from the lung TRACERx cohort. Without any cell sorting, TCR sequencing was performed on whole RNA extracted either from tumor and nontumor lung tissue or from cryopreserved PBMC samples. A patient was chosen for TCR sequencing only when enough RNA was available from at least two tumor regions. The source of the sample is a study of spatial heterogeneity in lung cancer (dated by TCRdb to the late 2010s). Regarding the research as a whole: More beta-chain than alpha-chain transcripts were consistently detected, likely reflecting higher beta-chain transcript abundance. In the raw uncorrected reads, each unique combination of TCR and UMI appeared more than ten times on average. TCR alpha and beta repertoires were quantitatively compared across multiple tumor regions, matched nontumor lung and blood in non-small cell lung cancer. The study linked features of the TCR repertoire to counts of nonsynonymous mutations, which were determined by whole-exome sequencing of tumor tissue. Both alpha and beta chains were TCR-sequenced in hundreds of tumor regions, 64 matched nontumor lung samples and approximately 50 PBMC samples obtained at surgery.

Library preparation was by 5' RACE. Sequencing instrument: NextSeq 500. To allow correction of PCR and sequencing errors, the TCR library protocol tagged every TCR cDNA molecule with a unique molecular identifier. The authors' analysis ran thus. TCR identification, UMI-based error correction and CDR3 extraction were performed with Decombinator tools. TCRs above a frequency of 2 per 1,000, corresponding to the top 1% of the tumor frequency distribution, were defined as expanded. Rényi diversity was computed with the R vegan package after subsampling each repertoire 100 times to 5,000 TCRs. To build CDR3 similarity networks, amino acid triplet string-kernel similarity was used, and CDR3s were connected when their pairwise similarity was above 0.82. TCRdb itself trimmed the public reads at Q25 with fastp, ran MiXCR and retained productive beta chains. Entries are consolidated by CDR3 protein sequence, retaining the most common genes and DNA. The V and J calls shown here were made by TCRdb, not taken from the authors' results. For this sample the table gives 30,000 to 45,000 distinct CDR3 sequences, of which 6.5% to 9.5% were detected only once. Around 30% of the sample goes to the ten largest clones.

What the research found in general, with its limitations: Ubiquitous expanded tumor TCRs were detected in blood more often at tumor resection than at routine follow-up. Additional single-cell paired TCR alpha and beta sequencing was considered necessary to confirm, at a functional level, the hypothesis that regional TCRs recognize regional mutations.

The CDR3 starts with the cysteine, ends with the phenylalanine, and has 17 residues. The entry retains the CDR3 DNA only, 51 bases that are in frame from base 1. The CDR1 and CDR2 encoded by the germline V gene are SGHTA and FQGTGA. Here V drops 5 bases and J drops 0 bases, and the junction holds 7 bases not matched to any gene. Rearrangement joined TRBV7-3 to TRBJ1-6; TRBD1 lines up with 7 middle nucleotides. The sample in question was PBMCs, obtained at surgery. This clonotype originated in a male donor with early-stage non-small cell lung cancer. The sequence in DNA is TGTGCCAGCAGCGAGCAGGACAGGAGCTCCTATAATTCACCCCTCCACTTT. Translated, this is CASSEQDRSSYNSPLHF.